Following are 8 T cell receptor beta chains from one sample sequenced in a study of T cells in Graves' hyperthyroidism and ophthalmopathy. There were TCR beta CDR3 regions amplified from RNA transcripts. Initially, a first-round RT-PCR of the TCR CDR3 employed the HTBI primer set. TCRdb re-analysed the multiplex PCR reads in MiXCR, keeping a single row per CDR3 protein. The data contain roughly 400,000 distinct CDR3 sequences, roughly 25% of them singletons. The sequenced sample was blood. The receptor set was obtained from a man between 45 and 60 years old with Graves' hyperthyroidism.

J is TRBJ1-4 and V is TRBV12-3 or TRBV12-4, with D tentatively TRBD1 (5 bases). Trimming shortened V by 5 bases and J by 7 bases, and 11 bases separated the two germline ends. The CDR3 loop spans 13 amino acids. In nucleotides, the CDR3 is TGTGCCAGCAGTCTGGGGACGGGTGAAAAACTGTTTTTT. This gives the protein CASSLGTGEKLFF.

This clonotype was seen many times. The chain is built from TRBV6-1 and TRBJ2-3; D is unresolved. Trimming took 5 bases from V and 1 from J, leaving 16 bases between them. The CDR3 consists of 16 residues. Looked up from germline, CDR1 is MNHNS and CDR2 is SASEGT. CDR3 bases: TGTGCCAGCAGTTACTCGTTCAGTGACGGCACAGATACGCAGTATTTT. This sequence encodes CASSYSFSDGTDTQYF.

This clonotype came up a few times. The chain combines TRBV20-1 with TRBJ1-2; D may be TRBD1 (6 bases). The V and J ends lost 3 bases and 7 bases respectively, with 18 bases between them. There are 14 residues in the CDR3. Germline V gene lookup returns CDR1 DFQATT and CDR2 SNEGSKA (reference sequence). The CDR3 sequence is CSASGGTGAGGYTF. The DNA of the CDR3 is TGCAGTGCTAGTGGGGGTACGGGGGCGGGTGGCTACACCTTC.

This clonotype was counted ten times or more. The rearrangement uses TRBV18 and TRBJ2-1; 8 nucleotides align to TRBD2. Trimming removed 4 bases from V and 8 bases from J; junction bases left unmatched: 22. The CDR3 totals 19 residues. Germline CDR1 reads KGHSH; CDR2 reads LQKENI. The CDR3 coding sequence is TGTGCCAGCTCACGAGGAACCCCGGGGGGGAGGGCCCCTTCGGATGAGCAGTTCTTC. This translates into CASSRGTPGGRAPSDEQFF.

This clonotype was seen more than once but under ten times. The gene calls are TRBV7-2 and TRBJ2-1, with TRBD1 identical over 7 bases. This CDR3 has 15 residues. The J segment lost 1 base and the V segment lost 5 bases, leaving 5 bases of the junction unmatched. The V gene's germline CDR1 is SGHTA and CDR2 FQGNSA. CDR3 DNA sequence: TGTGCCAGCAGCAGACAGGGAAAGTCCTACAATGAGCAGTTCTTC. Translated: CASSRQGKSYNEQFF.

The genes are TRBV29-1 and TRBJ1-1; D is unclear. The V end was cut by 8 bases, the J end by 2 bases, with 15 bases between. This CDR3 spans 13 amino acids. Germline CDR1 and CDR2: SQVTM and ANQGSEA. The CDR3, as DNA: TGCAGCTCTTACAAAGGCGATAACACTGAAGCTTTCTTT. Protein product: CSSYKGDNTEAFF.

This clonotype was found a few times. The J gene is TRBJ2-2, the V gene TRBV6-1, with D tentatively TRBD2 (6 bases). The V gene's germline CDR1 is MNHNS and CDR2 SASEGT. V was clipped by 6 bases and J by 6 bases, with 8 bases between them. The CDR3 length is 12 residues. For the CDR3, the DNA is TGTGCCAGCAGGTCGGGGGCCGGGGAGCTGTTTTTT. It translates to CASRSGAGELFF.

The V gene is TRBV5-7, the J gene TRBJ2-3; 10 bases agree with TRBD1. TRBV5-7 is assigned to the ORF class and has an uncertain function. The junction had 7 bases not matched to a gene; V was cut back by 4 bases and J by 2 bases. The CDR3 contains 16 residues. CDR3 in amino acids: CASSLGQGDVTDTQYF. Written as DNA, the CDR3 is TGTGCCAGCAGCCTCGGACAGGGGGATGTCACAGATACGCAGTATTTT.